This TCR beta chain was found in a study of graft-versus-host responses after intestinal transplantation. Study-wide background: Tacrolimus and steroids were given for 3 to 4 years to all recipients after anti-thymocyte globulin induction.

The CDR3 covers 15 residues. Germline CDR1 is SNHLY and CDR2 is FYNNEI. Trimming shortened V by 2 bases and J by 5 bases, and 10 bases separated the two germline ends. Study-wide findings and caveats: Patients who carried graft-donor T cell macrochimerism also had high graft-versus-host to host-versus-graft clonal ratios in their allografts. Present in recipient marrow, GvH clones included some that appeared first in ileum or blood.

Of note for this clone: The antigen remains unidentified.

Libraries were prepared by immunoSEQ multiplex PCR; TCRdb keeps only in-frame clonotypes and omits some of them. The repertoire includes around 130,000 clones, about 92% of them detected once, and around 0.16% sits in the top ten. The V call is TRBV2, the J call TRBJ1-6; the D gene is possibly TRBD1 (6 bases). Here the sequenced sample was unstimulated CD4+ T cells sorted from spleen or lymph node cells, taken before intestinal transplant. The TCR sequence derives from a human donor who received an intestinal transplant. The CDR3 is CASSERGGHNSPLHF. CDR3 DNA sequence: TGTGCCAGCAGTGAAAGGGGGGGACATAATTCACCCCTCCACTTT.